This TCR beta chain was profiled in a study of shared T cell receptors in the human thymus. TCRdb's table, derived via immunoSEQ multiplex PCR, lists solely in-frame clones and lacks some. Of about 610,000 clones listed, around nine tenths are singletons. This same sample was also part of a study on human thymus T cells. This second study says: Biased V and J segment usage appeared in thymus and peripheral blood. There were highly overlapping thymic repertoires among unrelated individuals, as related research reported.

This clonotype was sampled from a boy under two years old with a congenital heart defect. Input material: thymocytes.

The CDR3 DNA follows: TGTGCCAGCAGCTCCCGCTACGAGCAGTACTTC. Its translation is CASSSRYEQYF. The chain uses TRBV11-2 and TRBJ2-7; no clear D gene. The CDR3 consists of 11 residues. CDR1 and CDR2 (germline): SGHAT, FQNNGV. V was shortened by 4 bases and J by 3 bases, with 4 bases between the two germline ends.